Following are 32 T cell receptor beta chains from one sample sequenced in a study of CD8 T cells in ankylosing spondylitis. Points from the study as a whole: A motif of under 10 highly homologous TCR beta variants was seen as apparently characteristic of ankylosing spondylitis blood.

These receptors have no identified antigens. Each CDR3 protein gets one entry after TCRdb re-called the 5' RACE reads with MiXCR. The table records under 550,000 distinct CDR3 sequences, about 25% of them present only once. The sequencing sample was made of blood, either unsorted or a sorted T cell fraction (not recorded which). The origin of the receptors is a male donor with ankylosing spondylitis.

This clonotype was picked up a small number of times. This CDR3 reads CASSLVGFFEQFF. DNA for the CDR3: TGTGCCAGCAGTTTAGTTGGGTTTTTTGAGCAGTTCTTC. The gene calls are TRBV12-3 or TRBV12-4 and TRBJ2-1, with D unresolved. With 1 base removed from V and 9 bases from J, the gap between germline ends came to 10 bases. The CDR3 totals 13 residues.

The chain couples TRBV7-2 to TRBJ1-4; 10 positions agree with TRBD1. Germline assignment: CDR1 SGHTA and CDR2 FQGNSA. This CDR3 is built from 15 residues. After removal of 6 bases from V and 6 bases from J, the junction contained 7 bases not matched to a gene. The CDR3 spells CASSRSGTGDEKLFF. CDR3 bases: TGTGCCAGCAGTCGCTCGGGGACAGGGGATGAAAAACTGTTTTTT.

A few counts support this clonotype. This chain links TRBV29-1 with TRBJ2-1; TRBD2 is a possible D gene (5 bases). V dropped 4 bases and J dropped 8 bases, with 18 bases sitting between them. This CDR3 has 14 amino acids. The germline V gene encodes CDR1 SQVTM and CDR2 ANQGSEA. This chain's CDR3 is CSVVSGWKNDEQFF. As DNA, the CDR3 is TGCAGCGTTGTTTCGGGGTGGAAGAACGATGAGCAGTTCTTC.

This clonotype was recorded many times. The V call is TRBV20-1, the J call TRBJ1-1; D not resolved. In germline, CDR1 is DFQATT, CDR2 SNEGSKA (reference sequence). The CDR3 is 16 residues long. Trimming pared 0 bases from V and 0 bases from J, leaving 14 bases between. CDR3 bases: TGCAGTGCTAGAGAGTTCCAGCCTTCTATGAACACTGAAGCTTTCTTT. Protein: CSAREFQPSMNTEAFF.

About this clonotype: Since no conserved phenylalanine or tryptophan closes the CDR3, a read error is the likely cause. The chain uses TRBV20-1 and TRBJ2-7; 16 bases are a match to TRBD2. Germline V gene lookup returns CDR1 DFQATT and CDR2 SNEGSKA (reference sequence). Unmatched junction bases numbered 10, after V lost 2 bases and J lost 0 bases. CDR3 size: 19 residues. CDR3 DNA sequence: TGCAGTGCTAGACCAATCCCGGGACTAGCGGGAGGGCCCTCCTACGAGCAGTACCTC. As protein: CSARPIPGLAGGPSYEQYL.

The chain combines TRBV11-3 with TRBJ2-3; 7 bases fit TRBD2. V shed 5 bases and J 4 bases; nucleotides not matched to a gene: 6. CDR1 is SGHNT and CDR2 is YENEEA in the germline V gene. The CDR3 covers 14 residues. The CDR3 here is CASSPRDYSDTQYF. The DNA of the CDR3 is TGTGCCAGCAGCCCACGGGACTATTCAGATACGCAGTATTTT.

The chain recombines TRBV5-5 with TRBJ2-1; TRBD2 aligns across 14 bases. The germline V gene encodes CDR1 SGHKS and CDR2 YYEKEE (reference sequence). Trimming removed 4 bases from V and 0 bases from J; junction bases left unmatched: 6. CDR3 size: 18 residues. This CDR3 is CASSTGTSGRISYNEQFF. The CDR3, as DNA: TGTGCCAGCAGCACCGGGACTAGCGGGAGAATCTCCTACAATGAGCAGTTCTTC.

The chain uses TRBV2 and TRBJ2-1; D unclear. The CDR3 length is 14 residues. Germline CDR1 is SNHLY and CDR2 is FYNNEI. V lost 6 bases and J 0 bases, leaving 9 bases between the germline ends. CDR3 region: CASRALVSYNEQFF. As DNA, the CDR3 is TGTGCCAGCAGGGCTCTCGTCTCCTACAATGAGCAGTTCTTC.

This clonotype appeared a few times. The CDR3 DNA reads as TGCGCCAGCCGCTGGGAATGGGGTTCCTACAATGAGCAGTTCTTC. It translates to CASRWEWGSYNEQFF. The chain uses TRBV5-1 and TRBJ2-1; D unresolved. The CDR3 contains 15 residues. Trimming removed 7 bases at V and 1 base at J, with 15 bases between. Germline CDR1 is SGHRS and CDR2 is YFSETQ.

The gene calls are TRBV20-1 and TRBJ2-5, with no clear D. The germline V gene has CDR1 DFQATT and CDR2 SNEGSKA (reference sequence). Trimming cost V 5 bases and J 2 bases, with 15 bases left between them. The CDR3 spans 14 residues. DNA of the CDR3: TGCAGTGCTTCCTCCCCGACTCTACAAGAGACCCAGTACTTC. This gives the protein CSASSPTLQETQYF.

The chain links TRBV7-9 to TRBJ2-1; 7 nucleotides line up with TRBD2. CDR3 length: 16 amino acids. Germline assignment: CDR1 SEHNR and CDR2 FQNEAQ (reference sequence). The V gene end was trimmed by 5 bases and the J gene end by 0 bases; junction bases not matched to a gene: 7. CDR3 bases: TGTGCCAGCAGCGGGGAGGGCGGAAGCTCCTACAATGAGCAGTTCTTC. This sequence encodes CASSGEGGSSYNEQFF.

The chain carries TRBV27 and TRBJ1-5; 10 bases match TRBD1. This CDR3 has 15 amino acids. Germline values: CDR1 MNHEY, CDR2 SMNVEV (reference sequence). V shed 0 bases and J 5 bases; nucleotides not matched to a gene: 1. As DNA, the CDR3 is TGTGCCAGCAGTTTATCGGGGACAGGGGATCAGCCCCAGCATTTT. This gives the protein CASSLSGTGDQPQHF.

This clonotype was counted a few times. The genes are TRBV12-3 or TRBV12-4 and TRBJ1-5; 8 bases map to TRBD1. The CDR3 totals 13 residues. The J segment lost 6 bases and the V segment lost 2 bases, leaving 0 bases of the junction unmatched. The chain's CDR3 is CASSLTGGQPQHF. The CDR3 DNA is TGTGCCAGCAGTTTAACAGGGGGTCAGCCCCAGCATTTT.

The V and J genes are TRBV20-1 and TRBJ2-5, with D tentatively TRBD1 or TRBD2 (5 bases each). Trimming cost V 0 bases and J 4 bases, with 12 bases left between them. This CDR3 has 14 residues. CDR1 is DFQATT and CDR2 is SNEGSKA in the germline V gene (reference sequence). Written as DNA, the CDR3 is TGCAGTGCTAGAGAGGGGGTATTGGTAGAGACCCAGTACTTC. This gives the protein CSAREGVLVETQYF.

This chain uses TRBV20-1 with TRBJ2-3, with 13 bases aligning to TRBD2. Losses at the gene ends were 5 bases for V and 5 bases for J; bases not matched to a gene: 7. From germline, CDR1 is DFQATT and CDR2 SNEGSKA (reference sequence). This CDR3 spans 15 amino acids. The CDR3 is CSAAGTSGARDTQYF. The CDR3 DNA reads as TGCAGTGCTGCCGGGACTAGCGGGGCCCGAGATACGCAGTATTTT.

The gene calls are TRBV5-1 and TRBJ2-1; TRBD2 matches 9 bases. Looked up from germline, CDR1 is SGHRS and CDR2 is YFSETQ. J lost 6 bases, V lost 6 bases, and 10 bases had no gene match. The CDR3 is 15 amino acids. For the CDR3, the DNA is TGCGCCAGCACCGGACTAGCGACCAGTCCCAATGAGCAGTTCTTC. Its protein product is CASTGLATSPNEQFF.

This clonotype was counted only a few times. The chain is built from TRBV7-2 and TRBJ2-4, with D tentatively TRBD2 (6 bases). This CDR3 has 16 amino acids. CDR1 is SGHTA, CDR2 FQGNSA, per germline. V was shortened by 1 base and J by 0 bases, with 10 bases between the two germline ends. The CDR3 here is CASSLEVAVAKNIQYF. The CDR3 region has the DNA TGTGCCAGCAGCTTAGAGGTAGCGGTAGCCAAAAACATTCAGTACTTC.

Only a few counts were recorded for this clonotype. The rearrangement joins TRBV11-2 to TRBJ2-5, with 7 bases lining up with TRBD1. The CDR3 runs 14 residues. The germline gives CDR1 SGHAT, CDR2 FQNNGV. V was pared by 5 bases and J by 5 bases, with 8 bases of the junction left unmatched. The CDR3 DNA follows: TGTGCCAGCAGCCGTACAGGGGCGGTGGAGACCCAGTACTTC. Translating gives CASSRTGAVETQYF.

This sequence joins TRBV7-2 and TRBJ2-1; 11 bases align to TRBD2. Germline loops: CDR1 SGHTA, CDR2 FQGNSA. CDR3 length: 17 amino acids. The V gene end was trimmed by 5 bases and the J gene end by 3 bases; junction bases not matched to a gene: 9. In nucleotides, the CDR3 is TGTGCCAGCAGCCCGGGACTAGCGGCATCCCGCTACAATGAGCAGTTCTTC. Translation: CASSPGLAASRYNEQFF.

This sequence joins TRBV20-1 and TRBJ1-3, with D hard to call. V dropped 5 bases and J dropped 1 base, with 9 bases sitting between them. The CDR3 consists of 13 residues. The V gene's germline CDR1 is DFQATT and CDR2 SNEGSKA (reference sequence). CDR3 coding DNA: TGCAGTGCTCCACACCTTTCTGGAAACACCATATATTTT. Amino acid sequence: CSAPHLSGNTIYF.

This clonotype was seen many times. This rearrangement joins TRBV25-1 to TRBJ1-1; D may be TRBD1 (6 bases). Germline V gives CDR1 MGHDK, CDR2 SYGVNS. Trimming stripped 4 bases from V and 2 bases from J, with 8 bases between. CDR3 length: 13 residues. DNA of the CDR3: TGTGCCAGCAGTGTACAGGGTAACACTGAAGCTTTCTTT. The encoded protein is CASSVQGNTEAFF.

This chain links TRBV18 with TRBJ1-6; TRBD1 agrees at 7 bases. In germline, CDR1 is KGHSH, CDR2 LQKENI. The CDR3 extends over 15 amino acids. V shed 2 bases, J shed 6 bases, and the junction held 4 bases outside the gene matches. CDR3 amino acids: CASSPEGASNSPLHF. The CDR3 nucleotides read TGTGCCAGCTCACCAGAGGGGGCAAGTAATTCACCCCTCCACTTT.

The V gene is TRBV11-2, the J gene TRBJ2-3; the match to TRBD2 covers 10 bases. The V gene end was trimmed by 1 base and the J gene end by 4 bases; junction bases not matched to a gene: 11. CDR3 length: 18 residues. Germline V lookup: CDR1 SGHAT, CDR2 FQNNGV. CDR3 in amino acids: CASSLVGQTSGFADTQYF. DNA of the CDR3: TGTGCCAGCAGCTTAGTAGGGCAGACTAGCGGGTTCGCAGATACGCAGTATTTT.

V and J are TRBV27 and TRBJ2-1, with 8 bases lining up with TRBD2. This CDR3 region has 16 residues. Germline-derived CDR1 and CDR2 are MNHEY and SMNVEV (reference sequence). V lost 4 bases, J lost 2 bases, and 7 bases stayed unmatched. The CDR3 bases are TGTGCCAGCAGTTCGAGCGGGAGAGGTACCTACAATGAGCAGTTCTTC. This encodes CASSSSGRGTYNEQFF.

This clonotype was seen more than once but under ten times. V and J are TRBV6-2 or TRBV6-3 and TRBJ1-2; D ambiguous. The CDR3 covers 14 residues. Germline V gene data show CDR1 as MNHEY and CDR2 as SVGEGT. Trimming removed 7 bases from V and 6 bases from J, with 18 bases in between. The CDR3 region is CASKDTAARDGYTF. The CDR3 region has the DNA TGTGCCAGCAAGGATACAGCCGCAAGGGATGGCTACACCTTC.

The chain links TRBV5-1 to TRBJ2-3; D perhaps matches TRBD2 (5 bases). CDR1 SGHRS and CDR2 YFSETQ come from the germline V gene. The CDR3 has 16 residues. Trimming took off 1 base at V and 1 base at J, with 13 bases between the two ends. The CDR3 region is CASSLTRPGGTDTQYF. Written as DNA, the CDR3 is TGCGCCAGCAGCTTGACCCGACCCGGGGGCACAGATACGCAGTATTTT.

This clonotype was seen more than once but under ten times. The rearrangement uses TRBV6-5 and TRBJ2-2; D might be TRBD2 (6 bases). The germline V gene has CDR1 MNHEY and CDR2 SVGAGI. V dropped 0 bases and J dropped 5 bases, with 16 bases sitting between them. The CDR3 spans 17 residues. For the CDR3, the DNA is TGTGCCAGCAGTTACTCCCCGGGAGCCCGCGAAACCGGGGAGCTGTTTTTT. Translated: CASSYSPGARETGELFF.

The gene calls are TRBV3-1 and TRBJ1-4; D gene uncertain. Per germline, CDR1 LGHDT and CDR2 YNNKEL (reference sequence). Trimming removed 2 bases from V and 5 bases from J, with 12 bases in between. CDR3 length equals 15 residues. Written as DNA, the CDR3 is TGTGCCAGCAGCCAATGGATGAAACAGAATGAAAAACTGTTTTTT. Translating gives CASSQWMKQNEKLFF.

This clonotype was counted ten times or more. The chain couples TRBV12-3 or TRBV12-4 to TRBJ2-2; D remains unclear. V lost 6 bases to trimming and J lost 0 bases, with 17 bases between them. The CDR3 length is 17 residues. CDR3: CASSQDLVYSNTGELFF. DNA of the CDR3: TGTGCCAGCAGCCAGGACCTAGTGTATTCGAACACCGGGGAGCTGTTTTTT.

The J gene is TRBJ2-1, the V gene TRBV20-1, with 12 bases lining up with TRBD2. The germline gives CDR1 DFQATT, CDR2 SNEGSKA (reference sequence). Losses at the gene ends were 4 bases for V and 8 bases for J; bases not matched to a gene: 6. This CDR3 spans 14 amino acids. The CDR3 here is CSAIRLAGVDEQFF. For the CDR3, the DNA is TGCAGTGCTATCCGACTAGCGGGAGTGGATGAGCAGTTCTTC.

This clonotype was seen a few times. The rearrangement links TRBV12-3 or TRBV12-4 to TRBJ1-1; perhaps TRBD1 as D (6 bases). Between the trimmed V and J ends, which lost 7 bases and 4 bases, there was a span of 16 bases. CDR3 size: 14 residues. Here the CDR3 DNA reads TGTGCCAGCACCCAAGGGGGGGGAGGCACTGAAGCTTTCTTT. Translating it yields CASTQGGGGTEAFF.

The V gene is TRBV11-2, the J gene TRBJ2-3, with D uncertain. The CDR3 is 11 amino acids. CDR1 SGHAT and CDR2 FQNNGV come from the germline V gene. Trimming took 11 bases from V and 6 from J, leaving 12 bases between them. The DNA of the CDR3 is TGTGCCGCCCGTAGGGCGGATACGCAGTATTTT. It encodes CAARRADTQYF. The whole variable domain, filled in from reference TRBV11-2 and TRBJ2-3, reads EAGVAQSPRYKIIEKRQSVAFWCNPISGHATLYWYQQILGQGPKLLIQFQNNGVVDDSQLPKDRFSAERLKGVDSTLKIQPAKLEDSAVYLCAARRADTQYFGPGTRLTVL.